The clone carrying this TCR beta chain was seen ten or more times. This sample stems from a study of identical twins. The CDR3 contains 14 residues. The germline V and J ends were trimmed by 2 bases and 3 bases, with 10 bases remaining between them. Germline CDR1 is MNHEY and CDR2 is SVGAGI. One entry per CDR3 protein results from TCRdb running MiXCR on the 5' RACE reads. This table holds 200,000 to 250,000 distinct CDR3 sequences, 6.5% to 8% found once. These same records also appear under a second study, on T cells expressing NK-cell markers. Per that study: One observes that, in a handful of donors, these clonotypes were also the leading ones within the CD3+CD56-NKG2C+ fraction.

The receptor comes from a woman younger than 30 in good health. Material: CD8+ T cells sorted from blood. The V call is TRBV6-5, the J call TRBJ1-1, with no clear D. DNA of the CDR3: TGTGCCAGCAGTTACGAGGATGGGTACACTGAAGCTTTCTTT. This gives the protein CASSYEDGYTEAFF.